This TCR beta chain is from a study of blood T cell repertoires in COVID-19. The overall study: Some COVID-19 samples were acute and others convalescent; all came from the United States, Italy and Spain.

Followed longitudinally, the Seattle patients had been enrolled during active infection. Methods used by the authors: Estimation of nucleated cell counts relied on the amplification of reference gene primers. TCRdb's table, derived via immunoSEQ multiplex PCR, lists solely in-frame clones and lacks some. That table is the source of V, J and clone size, and D and trimming were worked out from the DNA. The sample holds about 280,000 clones, roughly 91% seen once. Trimming removed 0 bases from V and 10 bases from J, with 6 bases in between. Germline V gives CDR1 LGHDT, CDR2 YNNKEL (reference sequence). The CDR3 length is 11 residues.

The rearrangement links TRBV3-1 (or the pseudogene TRBV3-2) to TRBJ1-1; TRBD1 is a possible D gene (5 bases). The sequencing sample was made of peripheral blood. This sequence was found in a woman in her 30s with COVID-19, enrolled during active disease. The CDR3 sequence: CASSQEGAAFF. CDR3 nucleotide sequence: TGTGCCAGCAGCCAAGAAGGGGCAGCTTTCTTT.